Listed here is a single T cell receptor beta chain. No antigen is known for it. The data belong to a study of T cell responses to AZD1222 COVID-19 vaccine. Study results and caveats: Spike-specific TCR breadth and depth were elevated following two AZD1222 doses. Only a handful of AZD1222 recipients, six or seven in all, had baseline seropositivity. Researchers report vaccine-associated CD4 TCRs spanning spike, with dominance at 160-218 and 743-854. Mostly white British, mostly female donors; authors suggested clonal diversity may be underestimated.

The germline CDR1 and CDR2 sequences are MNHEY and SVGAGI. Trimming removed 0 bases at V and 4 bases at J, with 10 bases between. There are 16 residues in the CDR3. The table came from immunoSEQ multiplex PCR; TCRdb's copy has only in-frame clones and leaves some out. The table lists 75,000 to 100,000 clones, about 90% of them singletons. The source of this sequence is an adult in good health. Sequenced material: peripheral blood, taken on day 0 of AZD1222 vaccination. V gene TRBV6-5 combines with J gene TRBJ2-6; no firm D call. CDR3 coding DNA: TGTGCCAGCAGTTACTCAGGGCGTCGAGGGGCCAACGTCCTGACTTTC. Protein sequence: CASSYSGRRGANVLTF.